The entry below gives a single TCR beta chain sequence along with its context. This specimen comes from a study of technical replicates of blood from a few donors. Looked up from germline, CDR1 is SQVTM and CDR2 is ANQGSEA. CDR3 length equals 13 residues. Germline trimming cut 3 bases from V and 3 bases from J; bases unmatched to any gene: 3. Here immunoSEQ multiplex PCR was the method, and the copy in TCRdb shows in-frame clones only, minus some. The sample consists of some 13,000 clones, just under 95% of them appearing once. The source material was PBMCs. The receptor's source is a human donor in good health. V is TRBV29-1 and J is TRBJ2-7, with TRBD1 matching 9 bases. The CDR3 sequence: CSVEVTGGYEQYF. DNA for the CDR3: TGCAGCGTTGAGGTGACAGGGGGCTACGAGCAGTACTTC.